The 3 T cell receptor beta chains below come from one sample, sequenced in a study of blood T cell repertoires in COVID-19. Clones were read by immunoSEQ multiplex PCR, and TCRdb kept only the in-frame ones, dropping some. The table lists roughly 75,000 clones, roughly 87% of them singletons. The sample taken for sequencing was peripheral blood. The receptors were gathered from a man aged 45-65 years with acute or convalescent COVID-19.

The rearrangement uses TRBV9 and TRBJ2-2; 7 bases map to TRBD1. The CDR3 has 15 amino acids. With V trimmed by 7 bases and J by 5 bases, 11 bases remained unmatched. Germline V gene sequence: CDR1 SGDLS, CDR2 YYNGEE. The CDR3 is CASCRTGETTGELFF. Written as DNA, the CDR3 is TGTGCCAGCTGCCGGACAGGAGAGACGACCGGGGAGCTGTTTTTT. The full variable domain, completed using reference TRBV9 and TRBJ2-2, is DSGVTQTPKHLITATGQRVTLRCSPRSGDLSVYWYQQSLDQGLQFLIQYYNGEERAKGNILERFSAQQFPDLHSELNLSSLELGDSALYFCASCRTGETTGELFFGEGSRLTVL.

The chain employs TRBV5-1 and TRBJ1-6; tentative D call: TRBD1 (5 bases). The CDR3 is made up of 15 amino acids. Germline CDR1 reads SGHRS; CDR2 reads YFSETQ. Trimming took off 4 bases at V and 8 bases at J, with 16 bases between the two ends. In DNA form, the CDR3 reads TGCGCCAGCAGCCCCCAGGGTCTGGGTGATTCACCCCTCCACTTT. It is translated as CASSPQGLGDSPLHF.

The rearrangement links TRBV29-1 to TRBJ2-1, with 11 bases identical to TRBD2. CDR3 length: 13 residues. CDR1 and CDR2 from the germline V gene are SQVTM and ANQGSEA. Trimming cost V 7 bases and J 7 bases; bases outside gene matches: 6. The CDR3 DNA reads TGCAGCGCTGTGACTAGCGGGATAAATGAGCAGTTCTTC. This codes for CSAVTSGINEQFF.